This TCR beta chain was identified in a study of T cell responses to AZD1222 COVID-19 vaccine. Findings and limits, study-wide: Clonal diversity was possibly underestimated, and white British individuals and females predominated among donors.

With 5 bases clipped from V and 2 bases from J, the junction kept 5 bases outside the gene matches. The CDR3 runs to 14 residues. Germline CDR1 is MNHEY and CDR2 is SMNVEV (reference sequence). To note about this clone: Its antigen is undetermined.

The repertoire was sequenced with immunoSEQ multiplex PCR; TCRdb's copy has only in-frame clones and lacks some. The top ten hold around 2.3% of the sample, which has 150,000 to 200,000 clones, almost 95% seen once. The chain employs TRBV27 and TRBJ2-7; 8 bases are a match to TRBD1. This receptor was obtained from an adult in good health. The material was peripheral blood, obtained on day 0 of AZD1222 vaccination. This chain's CDR3 is CASSRQGFPYEQYF. The CDR3 DNA sequence: TGTGCCAGCAGTCGACAGGGGTTCCCCTACGAGCAGTACTTC.